Following are 30 T cell receptor beta chains from one sample sequenced in a study of blood T cell repertoires in COVID-19. The table came from immunoSEQ multiplex PCR; TCRdb's copy has only in-frame clones and leaves some out. The sample yields some 510,000 clones, roughly 90% seen once. Sequencing was carried out using PBMCs or T cells enriched from blood (not recorded which). The receptors stem from a woman aged 40-49 years who had recovered from COVID-19.

The chain recombines TRBV27 with TRBJ2-5; maybe TRBD1 (5 bases). Germline CDR1 MNHEY, CDR2 SMNVEV (reference sequence). With 2 bases removed from V and 4 bases from J, the gap between germline ends came to 14 bases. This CDR3 has 15 residues. CDR3 sequence reads: CASSLGVGQGETQYF. The DNA of the CDR3 is TGTGCCAGCAGTTTAGGCGTCGGGCAGGGAGAGACCCAGTACTTC.

The table lists this clone with a few counts. V gene TRBV7-9 combines with J gene TRBJ2-3; D might be TRBD2 (6 bases). The CDR3 contains 18 residues. Trimming took off 0 bases at V and 3 bases at J, with 19 bases between the two ends. Germline loops: CDR1 SEHNR, CDR2 FQNEAQ (reference sequence). This CDR3 reads CASSLAGQGLRITDTQYF. The CDR3 nucleotides read TGTGCCAGCAGCTTAGCTGGTCAGGGACTCAGAATTACAGATACGCAGTATTTT. Using reference TRBV7-9 and TRBJ2-3 for the parts outside the CDR3, the full variable domain is DTGVSQNPRHKITKRGQNVTFRCDPISEHNRLYWYRQTLGQGPEFLTYFQNEAQLEKSRLLSDRFSAERPKGSFSTLEIQRTEQGDSAMYLCASSLAGQGLRITDTQYFGPGTRLTVL.

This chain's CDR3 is CSVRYRGSEAFF. The CDR3 bases are TGCAGCGTTCGTTACAGGGGCTCTGAAGCTTTCTTT. This sequence joins TRBV29-1 and TRBJ1-1; TRBD1 matches 7 bases. CDR1 SQVTM and CDR2 ANQGSEA come from the germline V gene. The CDR3 has 12 residues. Losses at the gene ends were 5 bases for V and 6 bases for J; bases not matched to a gene: 6.

The CDR3 nucleotides are TGTGCCATCAGACCGGGACAGGGGACGATGGGATCACCCCTCCACTTT. It translates to CAIRPGQGTMGSPLHF. The gene calls are TRBV10-3 and TRBJ1-6; 10 positions match TRBD1. Trimming removed 6 bases from V and 10 bases from J; junction bases left unmatched: 12. The CDR3 extends over 16 amino acids. Looked up from germline, CDR1 is ENHRY and CDR2 is SYGVKD.

V is TRBV12-3 or TRBV12-4 and J is TRBJ1-2; D is perhaps TRBD1 (5 bases). Deletions cut 6 bases from V and 7 bases from J, with 15 bases between. The CDR3 loop spans 13 amino acids. The CDR3 reads CASRDLQGSGYTF. Written as DNA, the CDR3 is TGTGCCAGCAGGGACCTGCAGGGTAGTGGCTACACCTTC.

The chain joins TRBV6-2 or TRBV6-3 to TRBJ2-7; 12 bases match TRBD2. V lost 5 bases to trimming and J lost 4 bases; unmatched junction nucleotides: 6. This CDR3 has 15 residues. CDR1 is MNHEY, CDR2 SVGEGT, per germline. The CDR3 sequence is CASSPPSGRAYEQYF. The CDR3 DNA reads TGTGCCAGCAGTCCCCCTAGCGGGAGGGCGTACGAGCAGTACTTC.

V usage is TRBV19 and J usage is TRBJ2-3, with D maybe TRBD2 (5 bases). Looked up from germline, CDR1 is LNHDA and CDR2 is SQIVND (reference sequence). V was shortened by 7 bases and J by 2 bases, with 19 bases between the two germline ends. The CDR3 is 16 amino acids. CDR3: CASIQDWAGSTDTQYF. As DNA, the CDR3 is TGTGCCAGTATTCAGGACTGGGCCGGGTCCACAGATACGCAGTATTTT.

The CDR3 is CANIQKGVNLLYNSPLHF. As DNA, the CDR3 is TGCGCCAACATCCAGAAGGGGGTCAACCTCTTATATAATTCACCCCTCCACTTT. The J gene is TRBJ1-6, the V gene TRBV10-2; tentative D call: TRBD1 (6 bases). V dropped 10 bases and J dropped 4 bases, with 26 bases sitting between them. This CDR3 contains 18 residues. Per the germline V gene, CDR1 is WSHSY and CDR2 is SAAADI.

Here the CDR3 reads CASSRVDREVYGYTF. The CDR3 region has the DNA TGTGCCAGCAGCCGAGTGGACAGGGAAGTCTATGGCTACACCTTC. This rearrangement joins TRBV7-9 to TRBJ1-2, with TRBD1 matching 8 bases. The CDR3 contains 15 residues. The J segment lost 4 bases and the V segment lost 5 bases, leaving 9 bases of the junction unmatched. Germline-derived CDR1 and CDR2 are SEHNR and FQNEAQ (reference sequence). Based on the CDR3 plus reference TRBV7-9 and TRBJ1-2, the full variable domain is DTGVSQNPRHKITKRGQNVTFRCDPISEHNRLYWYRQTLGQGPEFLTYFQNEAQLEKSRLLSDRFSAERPKGSFSTLEIQRTEQGDSAMYLCASSRVDREVYGYTFGSGTRLTVV.

A word on this clone: A much larger clone differs by one base, so this may be a read error. This sequence joins TRBV5-5 and TRBJ2-7; unclear D gene. The V end was cut by 4 bases, the J end by 0 bases, with 5 bases between. The germline V gene has CDR1 SGHKS and CDR2 YYEKEE (reference sequence). The CDR3 runs 12 residues. CDR3 DNA: TGTGCCAGCAGCCTATCCTCCTACGAGCAGTACTTC. Its translation is CASSLSSYEQYF.

The gene calls are TRBV14 and TRBJ1-3; 7 bases fit TRBD1. Germline loops: CDR1 SGHDN, CDR2 FVKESK. The CDR3 is 14 residues long. V was clipped by 2 bases and J by 4 bases; unmatched bases: 2. CDR3 amino acids: CASSQQGGGNTIYF. CDR3 bases: TGTGCCAGCAGCCAACAAGGGGGCGGAAACACCATATATTTT.

The J gene is TRBJ2-1, the V gene TRBV6-5, with 8 bases aligning to TRBD2. The trim removed 8 bases at V and 5 bases at J, leaving 8 bases unmatched. Germline V gene sequence: CDR1 MNHEY, CDR2 SVGAGI. This CDR3 has 14 residues. The CDR3 DNA reads as TGTGCCAGCCGCGGGGGGCTTAGAAACAATGAGCAGTTCTTC. It encodes CASRGGLRNNEQFF.

The chain carries TRBV18 and TRBJ1-4, with 10 nucleotides matching TRBD1. The CDR3 runs to 20 residues. Germline V lookup: CDR1 KGHSH, CDR2 LQKENI. Trimming removed 0 bases from V and 3 bases from J; junction bases left unmatched: 13. CDR3 amino acids: CASSPPKAGQGRLANEKLFF. The CDR3 coding sequence is TGTGCCAGCTCACCACCGAAGGCGGGACAGGGGCGATTGGCTAATGAAAAACTGTTTTTT.

CDR3 region: CASKEGADEKLFF. The DNA of the CDR3 is TGTGCCAGCAAGGAAGGGGCGGATGAAAAACTGTTTTTT. V and J are TRBV6-6 and TRBJ1-4; possibly TRBD1 for D (5 bases). The V gene's germline CDR1 is MNHNY and CDR2 SVGAGI (reference sequence). The V end lost 7 bases, the J end lost 6 bases, and 12 bases lay between the germline ends. The CDR3 has 13 residues.

The CDR3 nucleotides are TGTGCCAGTAGAACAGGGGATACTGAAGCTTTCTTT. This translates into CASRTGDTEAFF. The V call is TRBV27, the J call TRBJ1-1, with 7 bases fitting TRBD1. Germline V lookup: CDR1 MNHEY, CDR2 SMNVEV (reference sequence). This CDR3 is 12 amino acids long. The ends lost 9 bases at V and 5 bases at J; junction bases unmatched: 6.

In its sample, this clone was seen once. V gene TRBV7-2 combines with J gene TRBJ2-7; D is perhaps TRBD1 (5 bases). V lost 5 bases to trimming and J lost 2 bases, with 13 bases between them. Per germline, CDR1 SGHTA and CDR2 FQGNSA. The CDR3 sequence is 14 residues long. DNA for the CDR3: TGTGCCAGCAGCCCCTGGGTAGGGGCCTACGAGCAGTACTTC. Translation gives CASSPWVGAYEQYF.

V gene TRBV29-1 combines with J gene TRBJ2-1; the D is unclear. CDR3 length equals 9 residues. Germline CDR1 is SQVTM and CDR2 is ANQGSEA. V dropped 8 bases and J dropped 7 bases, with 6 bases sitting between them. In DNA form, the CDR3 reads TGCAGCACTACAAATGAGCAGTTCTTC. This codes for CSTTNEQFF.

This clone has a handful of counts. The chain combines TRBV7-2 with TRBJ1-2; tentatively, D is TRBD1 (5 bases). Per the germline V gene, CDR1 is SGHTA and CDR2 is FQGNSA. There are 11 residues in the CDR3. Trimming removed 2 bases from V and 7 bases from J, with 5 bases in between. CDR3 residues: CASSLRGGYTF. CDR3 in DNA: TGTGCCAGCAGCTTAAGGGGTGGCTACACCTTC.

This clone was observed a handful of times. The chain recombines TRBV19 with TRBJ2-3; 7 positions match TRBD2. This CDR3 is built from 16 residues. CDR1 is LNHDA and CDR2 is SQIVND in the germline V gene (reference sequence). V shed 6 bases, J shed 3 bases, and the junction held 12 bases outside the gene matches. The CDR3 loop reads CASSLEGRESTDTQYF. As DNA, the CDR3 is TGTGCCAGTAGCCTCGAAGGGCGGGAGTCGACAGATACGCAGTATTTT.

The chain employs TRBV12-3 or TRBV12-4 and TRBJ2-7; perhaps TRBD2 as D (6 bases). Deletions cut 2 bases from V and 3 bases from J, with 8 bases between. The CDR3 totals 13 residues. The CDR3 region is CASSLMRGYEQYF. CDR3 nucleotides: TGTGCCAGCAGTTTAATGCGGGGCTACGAGCAGTACTTC.

The chain has TRBV27 and TRBJ2-5, with a possible D match to TRBD1 (6 bases). From germline, CDR1 is MNHEY and CDR2 SMNVEV (reference sequence). The CDR3 sequence is 14 residues long. V shed 5 bases and J shed 3 bases, with 13 bases lying between them. In nucleotides, the CDR3 is TGTGCCAGCAGTGCCCCGGGACAAAAAGAGACCCAGTACTTC. This gives the protein CASSAPGQKETQYF.

The genes are TRBV7-2 and TRBJ2-6; TRBD1 matches 7 bases. The CDR3 has 17 residues. Losses at the gene ends were 2 bases for V and 2 bases for J; bases not matched to a gene: 6. In germline, CDR1 is SGHTA, CDR2 FQGNSA. CDR3 loop: CASSLLRGLAGANVLTF. As DNA, the CDR3 is TGTGCCAGCAGCTTATTGAGGGGGCTTGCTGGGGCCAACGTCCTGACTTTC.

This chain's CDR3 is CASSKRDSGSPLHF. CDR3 in DNA: TGTGCCAGCAGCAAACGGGACAGTGGTTCACCCCTCCACTTT. The chain uses TRBV5-4 and TRBJ1-6, with 7 bases identical to TRBD1. Per germline, CDR1 SGHNT and CDR2 YYREEE (reference sequence). CDR3 length: 14 amino acids. V trimming: 4 bases; J trimming: 9 bases; junction bases outside the gene matches: 7.

The chain joins TRBV6-2 or TRBV6-3 to TRBJ1-2; D possibly corresponds to TRBD1 (5 bases). Per the germline V gene, CDR1 is MNHEY and CDR2 is SVGEGT. V lost 4 bases to trimming and J lost 6 bases, with 18 bases between them. The CDR3 consists of 15 residues. For the CDR3, the DNA is TGTGCCAGCAGTTTTACTGACAGCATGCGTAATGGCTACACCTTC. Translated: CASSFTDSMRNGYTF.

The chain carries TRBV7-9 and TRBJ2-1; 12 positions agree with TRBD2. Germline V CDR1 and CDR2: SEHNR, FQNEAQ (reference sequence). The V and J ends lost 5 bases and 7 bases, in that order; junction bases with no gene match: 9. The CDR3 consists of 16 residues. The CDR3: CASSLLAGGPRNEQFF. The CDR3 DNA reads as TGTGCCAGCAGCCTTCTAGCGGGAGGGCCAAGGAATGAGCAGTTCTTC.

This clone was counted only a few times. The chain uses TRBV10-2 and TRBJ1-5; D uncertain. The CDR3 runs 14 residues. Trimming removed 0 bases at V and 4 bases at J, with 7 bases between. Germline V gene data show CDR1 as WSHSY and CDR2 as SAAADI. Here the CDR3 DNA reads TGCGCCAGCAGTGAGTCGTTAGATAATCAGCCCCAGCATTTT. Its translation: CASSESLDNQPQHF.

The V call is TRBV5-1, the J call TRBJ2-3; TRBD1 is a possible D gene (5 bases). The CDR3 is 14 residues long. Trimming left V 0 bases short and J 3 bases short, with 8 bases between. Germline V gene sequence: CDR1 SGHRS, CDR2 YFSETQ. CDR3 region: CASSLEGVTDTQYF. As DNA, the CDR3 is TGCGCCAGCAGCTTGGAAGGGGTTACAGATACGCAGTATTTT.

The rearrangement uses TRBV10-3 and TRBJ2-7; TRBD2 matches at 7 bases. With V trimmed by 3 bases and J by 6 bases, 8 bases remained unmatched. The CDR3 has 14 residues. Per germline, CDR1 ENHRY and CDR2 SYGVKD. For the CDR3, the DNA is TGTGCCATCAGTGACGGCGGGAGCGGTTTCGAGCAGTACTTC. It encodes CAISDGGSGFEQYF.

V usage is TRBV2 and J usage is TRBJ2-1, with 7 bases lining up with TRBD2. The ends lost 7 bases at V and 1 base at J; junction bases unmatched: 22. Germline V lookup: CDR1 SNHLY, CDR2 FYNNEI. The CDR3 is made up of 20 amino acids. The CDR3 region is CASTLEEKLGGRDSYNEQFF. CDR3 DNA sequence: TGTGCCAGCACGCTCGAAGAGAAACTTGGGGGGAGGGATTCCTACAATGAGCAGTTCTTC.

This chain's CDR3 is CASSYSESQPQHF. The CDR3 DNA sequence: TGTGCCAGCAGTTACTCAGAAAGCCAGCCCCAGCATTTT. This rearrangement joins TRBV6-5 to TRBJ1-5; D not resolved. CDR3 length equals 13 residues. Germline V gene lookup returns CDR1 MNHEY and CDR2 SVGAGI. Trimming took 0 bases from V and 7 from J, leaving 7 bases between them.